This record concerns one T cell receptor beta chain sequence. Its antigen is unidentified. These data originate in a study of follicular helper T cells after annual influenza vaccination. Background on the study: For some subjects, blood spans the 2013-2014, 2014-2015 and 2015-2016 annual vaccinations.

V lost 6 bases, J lost 0 bases, and 16 bases lay in between. Germline CDR1 SGHTA, CDR2 FQGNSA. The CDR3 length is 16 residues. Noted time point: 2015-2016 season, pre-vaccination. Blood volume per time point ranged from about 35 to 100 mL. Study conclusions and caveats: Plasmablast frequency change correlated with clonality change in ICOS+CD38+ cTfh. Day 7 ICOS+CD38+ clones later appeared mostly in ICOS-CD38- cTfh.

This table comes from immunoSEQ multiplex PCR, and its TCRdb copy is limited to in-frame clones, with some not included. This table has thousands of clones, around 86% appearing once. The chain uses TRBV7-2 and TRBJ2-3, with D possibly being TRBD1 (6 bases). The TCR comes from an adult who received the influenza vaccine. The sample consisted of CXCR5- memory CD4+ T cells sorted from blood, taken on the day of influenza vaccination. The CDR3, as DNA: TGTGCCAGCAGACCAACCGGGACACGAAGCACAGATACGCAGTATTTT. It codes for CASRPTGTRSTDTQYF.